Below, one TCR beta chain is given with its context. TCRdb's table, derived via immunoSEQ multiplex PCR, lists solely in-frame clones and lacks some. This table has some 180,000 clones, just under 85% appearing once. The entry originates in a study of blood T cell repertoires in COVID-19. The germline V gene encodes CDR1 SGHTA and CDR2 FQGNSA. This CDR3 contains 13 residues. V gave up 5 bases and J gave up 8 bases; unmatched junction bases: 7. This chain connects TRBV7-2 to TRBJ1-2; 8 nucleotides align to TRBD1. This TCR derives from a woman aged 80 or over with COVID-19, enrolled during active disease. Sequencing was done on a sample of peripheral blood. The CDR3 nucleotides read TGTGCCAGCAGCCCCCAGGGGGCGCGGGGCTACACCTTC. Amino acid sequence: CASSPQGARGYTF.